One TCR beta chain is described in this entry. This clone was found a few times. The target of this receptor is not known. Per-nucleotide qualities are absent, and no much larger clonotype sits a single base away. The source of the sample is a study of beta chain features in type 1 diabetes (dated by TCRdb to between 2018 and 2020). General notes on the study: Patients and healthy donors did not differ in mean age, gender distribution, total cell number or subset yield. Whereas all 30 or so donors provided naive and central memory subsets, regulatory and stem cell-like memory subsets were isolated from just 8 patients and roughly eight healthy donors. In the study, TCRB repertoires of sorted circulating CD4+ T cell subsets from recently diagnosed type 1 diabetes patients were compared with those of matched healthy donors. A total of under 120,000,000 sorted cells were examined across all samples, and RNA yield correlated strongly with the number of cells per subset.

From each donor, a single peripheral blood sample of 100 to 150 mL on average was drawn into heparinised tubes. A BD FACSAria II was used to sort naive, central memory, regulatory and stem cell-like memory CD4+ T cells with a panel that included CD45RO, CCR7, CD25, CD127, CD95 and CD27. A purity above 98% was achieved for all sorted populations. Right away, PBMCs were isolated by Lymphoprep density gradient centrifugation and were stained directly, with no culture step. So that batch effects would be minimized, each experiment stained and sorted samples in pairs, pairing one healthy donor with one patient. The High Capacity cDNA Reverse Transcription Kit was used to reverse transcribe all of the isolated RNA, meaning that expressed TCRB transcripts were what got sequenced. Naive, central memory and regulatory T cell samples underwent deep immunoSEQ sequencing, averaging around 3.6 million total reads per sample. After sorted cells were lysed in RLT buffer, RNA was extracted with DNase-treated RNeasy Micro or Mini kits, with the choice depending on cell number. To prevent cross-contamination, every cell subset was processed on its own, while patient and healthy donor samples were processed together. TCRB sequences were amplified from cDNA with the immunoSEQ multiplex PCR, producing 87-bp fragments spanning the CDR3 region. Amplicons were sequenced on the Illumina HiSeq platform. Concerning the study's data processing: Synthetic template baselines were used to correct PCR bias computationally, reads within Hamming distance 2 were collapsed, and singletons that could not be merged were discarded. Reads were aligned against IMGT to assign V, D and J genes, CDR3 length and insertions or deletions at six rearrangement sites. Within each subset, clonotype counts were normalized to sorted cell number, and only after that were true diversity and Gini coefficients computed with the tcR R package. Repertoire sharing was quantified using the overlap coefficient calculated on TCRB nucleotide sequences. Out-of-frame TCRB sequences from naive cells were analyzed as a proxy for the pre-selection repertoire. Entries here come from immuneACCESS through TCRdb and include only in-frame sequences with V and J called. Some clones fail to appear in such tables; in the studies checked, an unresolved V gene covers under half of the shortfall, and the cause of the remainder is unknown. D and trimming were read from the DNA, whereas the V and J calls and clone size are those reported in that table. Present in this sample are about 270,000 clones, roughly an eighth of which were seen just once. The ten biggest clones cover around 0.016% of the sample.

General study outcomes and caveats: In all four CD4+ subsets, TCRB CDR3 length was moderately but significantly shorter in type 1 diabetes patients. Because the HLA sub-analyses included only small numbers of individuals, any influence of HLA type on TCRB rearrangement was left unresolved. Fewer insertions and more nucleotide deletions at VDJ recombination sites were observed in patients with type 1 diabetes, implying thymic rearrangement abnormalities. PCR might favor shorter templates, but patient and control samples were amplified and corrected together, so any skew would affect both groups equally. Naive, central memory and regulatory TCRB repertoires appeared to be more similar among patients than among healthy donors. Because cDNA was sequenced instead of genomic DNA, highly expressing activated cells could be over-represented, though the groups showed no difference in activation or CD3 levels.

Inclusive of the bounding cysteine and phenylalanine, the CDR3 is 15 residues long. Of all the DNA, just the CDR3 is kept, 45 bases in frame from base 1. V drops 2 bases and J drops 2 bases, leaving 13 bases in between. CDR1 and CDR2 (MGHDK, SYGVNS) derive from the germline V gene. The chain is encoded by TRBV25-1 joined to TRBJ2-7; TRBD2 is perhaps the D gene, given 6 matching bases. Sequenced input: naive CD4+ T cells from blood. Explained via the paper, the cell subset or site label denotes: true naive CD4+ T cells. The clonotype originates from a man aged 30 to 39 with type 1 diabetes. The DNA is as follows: TGTGCCAGCAGTGAAAGCGGGCGGCTGACCTACGAGCAGTACTTC. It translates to CASSESGRLTYEQYF.